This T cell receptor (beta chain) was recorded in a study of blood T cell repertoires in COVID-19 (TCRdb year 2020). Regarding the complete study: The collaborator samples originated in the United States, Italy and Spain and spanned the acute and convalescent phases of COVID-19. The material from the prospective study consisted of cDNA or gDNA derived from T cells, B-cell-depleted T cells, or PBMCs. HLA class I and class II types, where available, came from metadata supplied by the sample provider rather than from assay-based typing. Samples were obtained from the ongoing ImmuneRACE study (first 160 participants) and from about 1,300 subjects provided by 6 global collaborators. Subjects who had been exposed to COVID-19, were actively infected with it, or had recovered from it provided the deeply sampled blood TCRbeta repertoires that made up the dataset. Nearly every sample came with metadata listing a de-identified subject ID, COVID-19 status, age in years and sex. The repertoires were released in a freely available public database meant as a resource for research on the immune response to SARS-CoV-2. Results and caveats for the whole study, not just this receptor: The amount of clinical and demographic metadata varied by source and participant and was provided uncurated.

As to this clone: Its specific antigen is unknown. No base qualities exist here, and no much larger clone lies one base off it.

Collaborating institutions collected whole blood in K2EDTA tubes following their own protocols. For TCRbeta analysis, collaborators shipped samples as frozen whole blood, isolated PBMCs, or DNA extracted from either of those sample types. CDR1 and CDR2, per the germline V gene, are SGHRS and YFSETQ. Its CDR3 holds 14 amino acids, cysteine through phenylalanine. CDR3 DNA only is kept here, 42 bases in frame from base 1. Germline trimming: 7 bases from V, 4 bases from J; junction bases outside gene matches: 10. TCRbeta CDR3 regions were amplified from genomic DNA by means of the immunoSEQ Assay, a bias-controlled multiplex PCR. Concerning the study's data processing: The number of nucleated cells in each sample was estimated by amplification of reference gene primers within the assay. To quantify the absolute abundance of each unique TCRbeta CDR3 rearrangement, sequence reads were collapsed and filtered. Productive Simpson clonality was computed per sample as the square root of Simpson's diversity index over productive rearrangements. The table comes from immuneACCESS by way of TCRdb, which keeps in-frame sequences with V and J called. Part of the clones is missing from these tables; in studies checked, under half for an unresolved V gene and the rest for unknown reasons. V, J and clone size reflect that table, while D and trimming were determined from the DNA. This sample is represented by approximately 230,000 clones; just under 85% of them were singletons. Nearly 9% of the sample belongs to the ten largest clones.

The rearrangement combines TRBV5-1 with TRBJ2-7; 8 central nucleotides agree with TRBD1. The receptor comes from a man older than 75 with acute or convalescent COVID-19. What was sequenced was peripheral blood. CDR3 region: CASRIGQGWYEQYF. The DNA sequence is TGCGCCAGCCGGATTGGACAGGGATGGTACGAGCAGTACTTC. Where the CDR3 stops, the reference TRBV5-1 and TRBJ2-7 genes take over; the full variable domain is KAGVTQTPRYLIKTRGQQVTLSCSPISGHRSVSWYQQTPGQGLQFLFEYFSETQRNKGNFPGRFSGRQFSNSRSEMNVSTLELGDSALYLCASRIGQGWYEQYFGPGTRLTVT.